A few counts support the clone carrying this TCR beta chain. Its cognate antigen is unknown. The data belong to a study of vaccination and CD4 T cells after COVID-19. About the research overall: Median time from COVID diagnosis to post-COVID sampling was roughly 13 weeks (35 to 161).

Treatment noted: approximately 9-day PBMC culture with coronavirus spike peptide pools or control peptides (ViraFEST assay). The culture of 2 million to 2.5 million PBMCs per well included approximately 10 IU/ml IL-2 and roughly 10 ug/ml peptide pools. The CDR3 consists of 16 residues. The germline V gene encodes CDR1 MNHNS and CDR2 SASEGT. With V trimmed by 5 bases and J by 4 bases, 10 bases remained unmatched. CD4+ T cells that had been cultured provided DNA sequenced with the Oncomine TCR Beta short-read assay. From CD4+ T cells that had been cultured, genomic DNA was extracted. A single record per CDR3 protein comes from TCRdb applying MiXCR to the PCR reads. The sample holds about 11,000 distinct CDR3 sequences, 56% seen once.

Source material: CD4+ T cells from blood, cultured in vitro. The rearrangement joins TRBV6-1 to TRBJ2-2; 7 bases line up with TRBD1. This TCR came from a human donor who had recovered from COVID-19. The CDR3 nucleotides are TGTGCCAGCAGTATGGGGGACAGTGGGGCCACCGGGGAGCTGTTTTTT. Amino acids: CASSMGDSGATGELFF.